What follows are 9 T cell receptor beta chains derived from one specimen sequenced in a study of cytomegalovirus exposure and HLA in healthy donors. Using immunoSEQ multiplex PCR, the repertoire was profiled, and TCRdb retains in-frame clones only, with some absent. This sample has 100,000 to 150,000 clones; around 90% occur once, and the top ten carry approximately 2.1%. What was sequenced was PBMCs. All receptors derive from a young woman in good health and CMV-seronegative.

The rearrangement uses TRBV28 and TRBJ1-4; 8 bases agree with TRBD1. The CDR3 is 15 amino acids. Trimming removed 8 bases from V and 0 bases from J; junction bases left unmatched: 5. Per germline, CDR1 MDHEN and CDR2 SYDVKM. Here the CDR3 DNA reads TGTGCCAGCCAGGGGGCAGACGCAACTAATGAAAAACTGTTTTTT. This codes for CASQGADATNEKLFF.

The CDR3 spells CASSLTGEWPYEQYF. For the CDR3, the DNA is TGTGCCAGCAGCCTAACAGGGGAATGGCCCTACGAGCAGTACTTC. V gene TRBV13 combines with J gene TRBJ2-7; 7 bases are a match to TRBD1. Germline V gene sequence: CDR1 PRHDT, CDR2 FYEKMQ (reference sequence). The junction had 9 bases not matched to a gene; V was cut back by 5 bases and J by 2 bases. This CDR3 has 15 amino acids.

The CDR3 DNA is TGTGCCAGCAGTGAATCAGATGTGACCCAGTACTTC. It specifies CASSESDVTQYF. The rearrangement joins TRBV25-1 to TRBJ2-5; no clear D. The CDR3 is made up of 12 amino acids. The V end lost 1 base, the J end lost 7 bases, and 7 bases lay between the germline ends. Germline V gene sequence: CDR1 MGHDK, CDR2 SYGVNS. Full variable domain (outside the CDR3, taken from reference TRBV25-1 and TRBJ2-5): EADIYQTPRYLVIGTGKKITLECSQTMGHDKMYWYQQDPGMELHLIHYSYGVNSTEKGDLSSESTVSRIRTEHFPLTLESARPSHTSQYLCASSESDVTQYFGPGTRLLVL.

V usage is TRBV5-1 and J usage is TRBJ2-6; tentative D call: TRBD2 (5 bases). Trimming removed 6 bases from V and 2 bases from J, with 12 bases in between. Germline lookup yields CDR1 SGHRS and CDR2 YFSETQ. The CDR3 has 15 amino acids. The CDR3, as DNA: TGCGCCAGCAAACTCGGGAACCCTGGGGCCAACGTCCTGACTTTC. This sequence encodes CASKLGNPGANVLTF.

The rearrangement joins TRBV2 to TRBJ1-1; D gene ambiguous. There are 14 residues in the CDR3. Between the trimmed V and J ends, which lost 9 bases and 1 base, there was a span of 15 bases. Germline V CDR1 and CDR2: SNHLY, FYNNEI. The CDR3 reads CASQNSGRNTEAFF. CDR3 sequence (DNA): TGTGCCAGTCAAAACAGCGGGAGGAACACTGAAGCTTTCTTT.

The rearrangement links TRBV2 to TRBJ1-3, with TRBD1 matching 8 bases. The junction had 2 bases not matched to a gene; V was cut back by 2 bases and J by 2 bases. Germline V lookup: CDR1 SNHLY, CDR2 FYNNEI. CDR3 length equals 15 residues. CDR3 sequence: CASSERQGTGNTIYF. Written as DNA, the CDR3 is TGTGCCAGCAGTGAACGACAGGGGACTGGAAACACCATATATTTT.

CDR3 sequence: CASSLLLAGGPFQETQYF. CDR3 DNA sequence: TGTGCCAGCAGTTTACTCCTAGCGGGAGGGCCATTCCAAGAGACCCAGTACTTC. The gene calls are TRBV28 and TRBJ2-5, with 12 bases that match TRBD2. The CDR3 covers 18 residues. CDR1 and CDR2 (germline): MDHEN, SYDVKM. V dropped 2 bases and J dropped 1; count of bases not matched to a gene: 8.

The chain carries TRBV29-1 and TRBJ2-3; 9 bases are a match to TRBD2. Germline V gene sequence: CDR1 SQVTM, CDR2 ANQGSEA. The V and J ends lost 7 bases and 2 bases, in that order; junction bases with no gene match: 4. This CDR3 spans 13 amino acids. The DNA for the CDR3 is TGCAGCGCCAAGCGGGGGGTCACAGATACGCAGTATTTT. It yields the protein CSAKRGVTDTQYF.

This clone was observed a single time. The rearrangement uses TRBV6-4 and TRBJ1-6; D ambiguous. The CDR3 is 16 amino acids. Germline CDR1 and CDR2: MRHNA and SNTAGT. Trimming removed 1 base from V and 0 bases from J, with 7 bases in between. The CDR3 region has the DNA TGTGCCAGCAGTGACTTCCCCGGCTCCTATAATTCACCCCTCCACTTT. This sequence encodes CASSDFPGSYNSPLHF.